In this sample, the clone carrying this T cell receptor beta chain turned up many times. Its antigen is currently unknown. The entry originates in a study of human T cells and chemical hapten exposure. Study-level results: TCRs exceeding 1 in 1000 frequency stayed unchanged with DPC sensitization.

Individual cDNA molecules received unique molecular identifiers in the library. In the study's own analysis: Samples ranged from about 20,000 to 750,000 TCRs, with a median of 95,638. Via MiXCR, TCRdb re-called the RACE reads, giving one row per CDR3 protein. None of the V and J calls come from the authors' own analysis; TCRdb made them. This table holds 50,000 or so distinct CDR3 sequences, roughly 4.5% found once. Noted time point: healthy volunteer bleed at 2 weeks. Whole blood that had not been fractionated was the source of extracted total RNA. The CDR3 extends over 15 amino acids. Germline trimming cut 4 bases from V and 4 bases from J; bases unmatched to any gene: 6. The V gene's germline CDR1 is LNHNV and CDR2 YYDKDF (reference sequence).

Sample: whole blood. This clonotype originated in a human donor in good health. Some clones in this sample may be carry-over from other donors' samples. The gene calls are TRBV15 and TRBJ2-7; 11 bases line up with TRBD1. The CDR3 nucleotides are TGTGCCACCAGCACCAGGGACAGGGGGGGGTACGAGCAGTACTTC. It specifies CATSTRDRGGYEQYF.